This T cell receptor (beta chain) originates from a study of blood T cell repertoires in COVID-19. Study-level background: Material from acute and convalescent COVID-19 was sourced from the United States, Italy and Spain. Sources were T cells, B-cell-depleted T cells, or PBMCs; the material itself was cDNA or gDNA.

Study processing details: It was from reference gene primer amplification that nucleated cell counts were estimated. Profiling relied on immunoSEQ multiplex PCR, and the TCRdb table lists in-frame clones only, not all of them. Clone size and the V and J calls come from that table; the DNA yielded D and trimming. The data show about 82,000 clones, about 82% seen once. The sequenced material came from peripheral blood. This TCR came from an elderly man with active or convalescent COVID-19.

Here the CDR3 DNA reads TGTGCCAGCGGCGACAGGGGAGGACAGCCCCAGCATTTT. Translated: CASGDRGGQPQHF. The V call is TRBV5-6, the J call TRBJ1-5; 8 bases map to TRBD1. V was clipped by 7 bases and J by 7 bases; unmatched bases: 7. The germline V gene encodes CDR1 SGHDT and CDR2 YYEEEE. The CDR3 sequence is 13 residues long.